Below, 20 T cell receptor beta chains from the same sample are listed, as sequenced in a study of beta chain features in type 1 diabetes. Expressed TCRB transcripts were sequenced after all isolated RNA was converted to cDNA. Libraries were prepared by immunoSEQ multiplex PCR; TCRdb keeps only in-frame clonotypes and omits some of them. The sample yields some 900,000 clones, roughly 15% seen once. The material sequenced was naive CD4+ T cells from blood. These receptors were taken from a woman aged 18-30 years in good health.

In its sample, this clone was seen a few times. The rearrangement uses TRBV7-3 and TRBJ2-1; tentative D call: TRBD1 (7 bases). Trimming pared 1 base from V and 4 bases from J, leaving 14 bases between. The CDR3 spans 16 residues. In germline, CDR1 is SGHTA, CDR2 FQGTGA. In nucleotides, the CDR3 is TGTGCCAGCAGCTTAATGGGCGGGACAGAGTACAATGAGCAGTTCTTC. It encodes CASSLMGGTEYNEQFF.

This clone was found a few times. This sequence joins TRBV4-1 and TRBJ2-7; TRBD2 matches at 9 bases. The CDR3 sequence is 14 residues long. Germline V CDR1 and CDR2: MGHRA, YSYEKL. V lost 3 bases to trimming and J lost 3 bases; unmatched junction nucleotides: 3. The CDR3 here is CASSQREGGYEQYF. The CDR3 nucleotides are TGCGCCAGCAGCCAGCGGGAGGGAGGCTACGAGCAGTACTTC.

The chain recombines TRBV12-5 with TRBJ1-1; 9 nucleotides align to TRBD1. The V segment lost 6 bases and the J segment 1 base; nucleotides outside the gene matches: 6. CDR3 size: 15 residues. Germline V CDR1 and CDR2: LGHNT, FRNRAP. CDR3 in amino acids: CASGPRTGENTEAFF. The CDR3 region has the DNA TGTGCTAGTGGCCCGAGGACAGGGGAGAACACTGAAGCTTTCTTT.

The chain combines TRBV10-3 with TRBJ2-4; no clear D. Per the germline V gene, CDR1 is ENHRY and CDR2 is SYGVKD. The CDR3 length is 13 residues. Trimming pared 2 bases from V and 8 bases from J, leaving 10 bases between. CDR3 region: CAISERQRDIQYF. CDR3 DNA: TGTGCCATCAGTGAGAGGCAGAGAGACATTCAGTACTTC.

This clone was recorded once. V usage is TRBV5-1 and J usage is TRBJ1-1; no reliable D call. Trimming pared 3 bases from V and 0 bases from J, leaving 6 bases between. From germline, CDR1 is SGHRS and CDR2 YFSETQ. The CDR3 is 13 amino acids. CDR3: CASSSNLNTEAFF. The CDR3 region has the DNA TGCGCCAGCAGCTCCAATTTGAACACTGAAGCTTTCTTT.

The V and J genes are TRBV5-4 and TRBJ2-3, with 8 bases matching TRBD1. The germline CDR1 and CDR2 sequences are SGHNT and YYREEE (reference sequence). Trimming removed 5 bases from V and 4 bases from J; junction bases left unmatched: 6. CDR3 length equals 14 residues. CDR3 sequence: CASRLSGGADTQYF. The CDR3 DNA reads TGTGCCAGCAGGCTGTCAGGGGGCGCAGATACGCAGTATTTT.

This clone showed up just a few times. The chain carries TRBV10-3 and TRBJ2-7; TRBD1 matches at 7 bases. With V trimmed by 2 bases and J by 6 bases, 4 bases remained unmatched. CDR1 is ENHRY and CDR2 is SYGVKD in the germline V gene. The CDR3 is made up of 13 amino acids. Written as DNA, the CDR3 is TGTGCCATCAGTGAGGGACAGGACTCCGAGCAGTACTTC. Translated, it gives CAISEGQDSEQYF.

On this clone itself: Other DNA variants within this sample encode the same CDR3. This chain uses TRBV7-9 with TRBJ2-1, with a tentative D call TRBD1 (5 bases). The V end lost 3 bases, the J end lost 3 bases, and 6 bases lay between the germline ends. The V gene's germline CDR1 is SEHNR and CDR2 FQNEAQ (reference sequence). The CDR3 loop spans 13 amino acids. CDR3 protein: CASSLGHYNEQFF. The CDR3 DNA sequence: TGTGCCAGCAGCTTGGGGCACTACAATGAGCAGTTCTTC.

The chain has TRBV7-9 and TRBJ1-2; unclear D gene. This CDR3 comprises 12 residues. Germline V gene lookup returns CDR1 SEHNR and CDR2 FQNEAQ (reference sequence). Trimming removed 5 bases from V and 8 bases from J, with 12 bases in between. CDR3 sequence: CASSRGQVGYTF. For the CDR3, the DNA is TGTGCCAGCAGCCGCGGCCAGGTCGGCTACACCTTC.

The V and J genes are TRBV4-3 and TRBJ2-1; D unclear. This CDR3 is 16 amino acids long. V was cut by 0 bases and J by 3 bases, with 12 bases left in between. CDR1 and CDR2 from the germline V gene are LGHNA and YSLEER. CDR3 sequence: CASSQDLSKVYNEQFF. CDR3 in DNA: TGCGCCAGCAGCCAAGATCTGAGTAAGGTCTACAATGAGCAGTTCTTC.

This clone occurred a few times. This sample includes further DNA sequences coding for the same CDR3. This chain uses TRBV28 with TRBJ2-1; D unresolved. The CDR3 sequence is 11 residues long. Trimming left V 5 bases short and J 5 bases short, with 4 bases between. Germline V gene lookup returns CDR1 MDHEN and CDR2 SYDVKM. CDR3 in DNA: TGTGCCAGCAGTCGGCACAATGAGCAGTTCTTC. It encodes CASSRHNEQFF.

This clone was seen a single time. The V and J genes are TRBV7-2 and TRBJ1-1; no clear D. Trimming shortened V by 2 bases and J by 7 bases, and 14 bases separated the two germline ends. Germline V CDR1 and CDR2: SGHTA, FQGNSA. The CDR3 contains 14 residues. CDR3 coding DNA: TGTGCCAGCAGCTTAAGGTGGGAGGTACGTGAAGCTTTCTTT. This gives the protein CASSLRWEVREAFF.

The J gene is TRBJ2-2, the V gene TRBV2; no firm D call. The CDR3 runs 14 residues. CDR1 SNHLY and CDR2 FYNNEI come from the germline V gene. V dropped 8 bases and J dropped 0 bases, with 10 bases sitting between them. The CDR3 loop reads CASASRTNTGELFF. For the CDR3, the DNA is TGTGCCAGCGCGAGCAGGACGAACACCGGGGAGCTGTTTTTT.

The V and J genes are TRBV18 and TRBJ1-5; TRBD1 agrees at 9 bases. Germline CDR1 reads KGHSH; CDR2 reads LQKENI. The CDR3 is made up of 16 amino acids. J was trimmed by 1 base and V by 3 bases; bases with no gene match: 4. This chain's CDR3 is CASSPPGTGSNQPQHF. As DNA, the CDR3 is TGTGCCAGCTCACCGCCAGGGACAGGGAGCAATCAGCCCCAGCATTTT.

This clone was counted a few times. The chain employs TRBV6-1 and TRBJ2-1; TRBD2 matches 7 bases. This CDR3 has 15 amino acids. The ends lost 9 bases at V and 9 bases at J; junction bases unmatched: 17. Per the germline V gene, CDR1 is MNHNS and CDR2 is SASEGT. The CDR3 spells CASTQSGGSASEQFF. The CDR3 nucleotides are TGTGCCAGTACCCAATCCGGGGGGAGCGCTAGTGAGCAGTTCTTC.

The J gene is TRBJ2-2, the V gene TRBV7-2; D gene unclear. Trimming removed 5 bases at V and 5 bases at J, with 12 bases between. Germline V gene data show CDR1 as SGHTA and CDR2 as FQGNSA. CDR3 size: 14 residues. This CDR3 is CASSPYGSTGELFF. The CDR3 nucleotides read TGTGCCAGCAGCCCCTATGGATCGACCGGGGAGCTGTTTTTT.

This clone was seen a handful of times. Here the CDR3 DNA reads TGTGCCATCTCTGCCGTTATGGAAGAGACCCAGTACTTC. This encodes CAISAVMEETQYF. This chain connects TRBV6-1 to TRBJ2-5, with no clear D. Germline lookup yields CDR1 MNHNS and CDR2 SASEGT. The CDR3 runs 13 residues. V lost 10 bases to trimming and J lost 3 bases, with 15 bases between them.

In the case of this clone: Other DNA sequences in the same sample also yield this CDR3. The chain uses TRBV19 and TRBJ2-1; D is unresolved. Trimming pared 3 bases from V and 3 bases from J, leaving 0 bases between. CDR1 is LNHDA, CDR2 SQIVND, per germline (reference sequence). This CDR3 has 11 residues. In DNA form, the CDR3 reads TGTGCCAGTAGTATCTACAATGAGCAGTTCTTC. Translation: CASSIYNEQFF. The whole variable domain, remainder taken from reference TRBV19 and TRBJ2-1, is DGGITQSPKYLFRKEGQNVTLSCEQNLNHDAMYWYRQDPGQGLRLIYYSQIVNDFQKGDIAEGYSVSREKKESFPLTVTSAQKNPTAFYLCASSIYNEQFFGPGTRLTVL.

The V and J genes are TRBV10-3 and TRBJ2-2, with TRBD2 identical over 10 bases. V lost 3 bases and J lost 0; bases outside the gene matches: 10. This CDR3 region has 19 residues. Germline values: CDR1 ENHRY, CDR2 SYGVKD. DNA for the CDR3: TGTGCCATCAGTGAACGACCTAGCGGGAGAGAAACGAACACCGGGGAGCTGTTTTTT. Its translation: CAISERPSGRETNTGELFF.

The V and J genes are TRBV7-2 and TRBJ2-1, with 9 bases aligning to TRBD2. The CDR3 is 11 amino acids. Germline V gene lookup returns CDR1 SGHTA and CDR2 FQGNSA. The trim removed 6 bases at V and 9 bases at J, leaving 0 bases unmatched. The CDR3 reads CASRLAGEQFF. The CDR3 DNA reads TGTGCCAGCAGACTAGCGGGTGAGCAGTTCTTC.